The clone carrying this TCR beta chain was seen repeatedly, ten times or more. This sample is drawn from a study of blood T cell repertoires in COVID-19. The CDR3 length is 17 residues. CDR1 and CDR2 (germline): SGHNT, YYREEE (reference sequence). V lost 1 base and J lost 4, with 20 bases in between. Here immunoSEQ multiplex PCR was the method, and the copy in TCRdb shows in-frame clones only, minus some. Among 450,000 or so clones listed, 90% were seen once. Among Cohort 3 donors, those recovered had two negative PCRs, clearance, or symptom resolution. The sample taken for sequencing was PBMCs or T cells enriched from blood (not recorded which). V and J are TRBV5-4 and TRBJ1-1, with a possible D match to TRBD1 (5 bases). The origin of this receptor is a man aged 18 to 29 who had recovered from COVID-19. CDR3 DNA sequence: TGTGCCAGCAGCTTGAAGGGACTGAGGTTTTTGGGCACTGAAGCTTTCTTT. Its translation is CASSLKGLRFLGTEAFF.